Listed below are T cell receptor beta chains from one sample, sequenced in a study of cytomegalovirus exposure and HLA in healthy donors. The data were produced by immunoSEQ multiplex PCR, yet TCRdb's version contains in-frame clones alone and is incomplete. The table has 100,000 or so clones, under 85% seen once. Sequencing was carried out using PBMCs. The origin of the receptors is a woman aged 40 to 49 in good health and CMV-seronegative. CDR3s include the opening cysteine and the closing phenylalanine or tryptophan. D genes are given only for firm matches. The size field is filled for only some rows; it gives once, few, many or a size class.

CDR3	DNA	size	D	V	J
CAISEPGRGPSEQYF	TGTGCCATCAGTGAGCCTGGCAGGGGACCCTCCGAGCAGTACTTC	.	.	TRBV10-3	TRBJ2-7
CASSLQGLSTDTQYF	TGTGCCAGCAGCTTACAGGGATTAAGCACAGATACGCAGTATTTT	.	.	TRBV7-9	TRBJ2-3
CASSQDRGAGANVLTF	TGCGCCAGCAGCCAAGACCGGGGGGCTGGGGCCAACGTCCTGACTTTC	.	TRBD2	TRBV4-1	TRBJ2-6
CASSPSGAGKNIQYF	TGCGCCAGCAGCCCTAGCGGGGCGGGCAAAAACATTCAGTACTTC	.	TRBD2	TRBV4-3	TRBJ2-4
CASLRTGNTGELFF	TGCGCCAGCCTCAGGACAGGGAACACCGGGGAGCTGTTTTTT	.	TRBD1	TRBV10-1	TRBJ2-2
CASSVGTGMETQYF	TGTGCCAGCAGCGTCGGGACAGGGATGGAGACCCAGTACTTC	.	TRBD1	TRBV9	TRBJ2-5
CASPTPLMVGGTEAFF	TGTGCCAGCCCTACCCCTCTCATGGTCGGAGGGACTGAAGCTTTCTTT	.	.	TRBV28	TRBJ1-1
CASSITSLAGGGETQYF	TGTGCCAGCAGCATAACCTCGCTAGCGGGAGGGGGGGAGACCCAGTACTTC	.	TRBD2	TRBV27	TRBJ2-5
CASSLWGGANTEAFF	TGCGCCAGCAGCTTGTGGGGGGGGGCGAACACTGAAGCTTTCTTT	.	.	TRBV5-1	TRBJ1-1
CASSGATGAKNIQYF	TGTGCCAGCAGTGGGGCGACAGGGGCCAAAAACATTCAGTACTTC	.	TRBD1	TRBV6-5	TRBJ2-4
CASRRLAGGREQFF	TGTGCCAGCAGAAGACTAGCGGGAGGGCGGGAGCAGTTCTTC	.	TRBD2	TRBV27	TRBJ2-1
CASSLGGTTDTQYF	TGCGCCAGCAGCCTCGGGGGTACAACAGATACGCAGTATTTT	.	.	TRBV4-1	TRBJ2-3
CASSSRGGGGGTDTQYF	TGTGCCAGCAGCTCCCGAGGAGGCGGGGGCGGCACAGATACGCAGTATTTT	few	.	TRBV7-8	TRBJ2-3
CASVTVSGNTIYF	TGTGCCAGTGTAACAGTCTCTGGAAACACCATATATTTT	.	.	TRBV19	TRBJ1-3
CATSKDRDRWYEQYF	TGTGCCACCAGCAAGGACCGGGACAGGTGGTACGAGCAGTACTTC	.	TRBD1	TRBV15	TRBJ2-7
CASSLGRSGNLVETQYF	TGTGCCAGCAGCCTCGGGCGCAGCGGGAATCTGGTAGAGACCCAGTACTTC	few	TRBD2	TRBV14	TRBJ2-5
CASSPPSVEQFF	TGTGCCAGCTCACCACCCAGCGTTGAACAGTTCTTC	.	.	TRBV18	TRBJ2-1
CASSLLSDTQYF	TGTGCCAGCAGCTTACTGTCCGATACGCAGTATTTT	.	.	TRBV7-2	TRBJ2-3
CASSNRDRGKYEQYF	TGCGCCAGCAGCAACCGGGACAGGGGGAAGTACGAGCAGTACTTC	.	TRBD1	TRBV5-1	TRBJ2-7
CASSYSEREKQYF	TGTGCCAGCAGTTACTCGGAAAGGGAGAAGCAGTACTTC	.	.	TRBV6-5	TRBJ2-7
CASRDRGDREQYF	TGTGCCAGCAGGGACAGGGGCGATCGGGAGCAGTACTTC	few	TRBD1	TRBV6-6	TRBJ2-7
CASSLGLGTQSYEQYF	TGCGCCAGCAGCTTGGGACTAGGGACCCAGTCCTACGAGCAGTACTTC	few	.	TRBV5-1	TRBJ2-7
CASSEALPAGTSTGELFF	TGTGCCAGCAGTGAAGCGCTTCCGGCCGGGACTAGCACCGGGGAGCTGTTTTTT	once	TRBD2	TRBV2	TRBJ2-2
CASSYDGGQYF	TGTGCCAGCAGTTACGACGGAGGGCAGTATTTT	.	.	TRBV6-6	TRBJ2-3
CASSETSGRSGANVLTF	TGTGCCAGCAGCGAAACTAGCGGGAGGTCTGGGGCCAACGTCCTGACTTTC	.	TRBD2	TRBV11-2	TRBJ2-6
CASSPPGSGDTDTQYF	TGTGCCAGCAGCCCTCCAGGTAGCGGGGACACAGATACGCAGTATTTT	.	TRBD2	TRBV4-2	TRBJ2-3
CSVIQGAPYEQYF	TGCAGCGTTATCCAGGGGGCCCCCTACGAGCAGTACTTC	.	TRBD1	TRBV29-1	TRBJ2-7
CASSDSGGRNQPQHF	TGTGCCAGTAGTGACTCAGGGGGACGCAATCAGCCCCAGCATTTT	.	TRBD1	TRBV19	TRBJ1-5
CASSISGNNQPQHF	TGTGCCAGTAGTATCAGCGGGAACAATCAGCCCCAGCATTTT	.	.	TRBV19	TRBJ1-5
CVSSPVQSRDRNFQETQYF	TGTGTCAGCTCACCGGTTCAATCCCGGGACAGGAACTTCCAAGAGACCCAGTACTTC	.	TRBD1	TRBV18	TRBJ2-5
CASSNGGVGGHPQHF	TGTGCCAGCAGCAACGGGGGAGTCGGGGGGCACCCCCAGCATTTT	few	.	TRBV7-2	TRBJ1-5
CASTLYHGSGDEQFF	TGTGCCAGCACCCTGTACCACGGTAGCGGAGATGAGCAGTTCTTC	few	.	TRBV7-9	TRBJ2-1
CASRELASSTDTQYF	TGTGCCAGCAGGGAACTAGCGTCGAGCACAGATACGCAGTATTTT	few	TRBD2	TRBV2	TRBJ2-3
CASSGEGRGTEAFF	TGTGCCAGCAGTGGGGAAGGGCGGGGAACTGAAGCTTTCTTT	.	.	TRBV5-5	TRBJ1-1
CASRLTGGRTDTQYF	TGTGCCAGCAGACTAACAGGGGGTAGAACAGATACGCAGTATTTT	.	TRBD1	TRBV6-6	TRBJ2-3
CASSLDGGSSYEQYF	TGTGCCAGCAGCCTTGACGGGGGATCCTCCTACGAGCAGTACTTC	.	.	TRBV5-5	TRBJ2-7
CASSQELGVGNTIYF	TGTGCCAGCAGCCAAGAATTAGGGGTCGGAAACACCATATATTTT	few	.	TRBV4-2	TRBJ1-3
CASSPRDNPYEQYF	TGTGCCAGCAGCCCCCGGGACAACCCATACGAGCAGTACTTC	.	.	TRBV9	TRBJ2-7
CASSRGDRVSYGYTF	TGTGCCAGTAGTAGAGGGGACAGGGTGAGCTATGGCTACACCTTC	once	TRBD1	TRBV19	TRBJ1-2
CASSQDSLDSTYEQYF	TGTGCCAGCAGCCAAGATTCTCTGGACAGTACCTACGAGCAGTACTTC	.	.	TRBV4-2	TRBJ2-7
CASSLASAGGVYEQYF	TGTGCCAGCAGCTTGGCCTCTGCGGGGGGGGTCTACGAGCAGTACTTC	.	TRBD2	TRBV5-4	TRBJ2-7
CAGAPEGRETQYF	TGTGCCGGAGCCCCGGAGGGGAGAGAGACCCAGTACTTC	.	.	TRBV30	TRBJ2-5
CGGLPNTGELFF	TGCGGGGGACTGCCAAACACCGGGGAGCTGTTTTTT	.	.	TRBV29-1	TRBJ2-2
CASSVGPQSTDTQYF	TGTGCCAGCAGCGTAGGGCCACAGAGCACAGATACGCAGTATTTT	.	.	TRBV9	TRBJ2-3
CASSQGYEQYF	TGTGCCAGTAGCCAGGGCTACGAGCAGTACTTC	.	.	TRBV19	TRBJ2-7
CASSFSGVDTGELFF	TGTGCCAGCAGCTTCTCAGGGGTCGACACCGGGGAGCTGTTTTTT	.	.	TRBV5-6	TRBJ2-2
CASSAGTARTDTQYF	TGTGCCAGCAGTGCCGGGACAGCCCGCACAGATACGCAGTATTTT	.	TRBD1	TRBV6-5	TRBJ2-3
CASSLLPSGGTDTQYF	TGCGCCAGCAGCTTGTTGCCTAGCGGGGGCACAGATACGCAGTATTTT	.	TRBD2	TRBV5-1	TRBJ2-3
CASSYPGSTDTQYF	TGTGCCAGCAGTTACCCAGGGAGCACAGATACGCAGTATTTT	.	.	TRBV6-6	TRBJ2-3